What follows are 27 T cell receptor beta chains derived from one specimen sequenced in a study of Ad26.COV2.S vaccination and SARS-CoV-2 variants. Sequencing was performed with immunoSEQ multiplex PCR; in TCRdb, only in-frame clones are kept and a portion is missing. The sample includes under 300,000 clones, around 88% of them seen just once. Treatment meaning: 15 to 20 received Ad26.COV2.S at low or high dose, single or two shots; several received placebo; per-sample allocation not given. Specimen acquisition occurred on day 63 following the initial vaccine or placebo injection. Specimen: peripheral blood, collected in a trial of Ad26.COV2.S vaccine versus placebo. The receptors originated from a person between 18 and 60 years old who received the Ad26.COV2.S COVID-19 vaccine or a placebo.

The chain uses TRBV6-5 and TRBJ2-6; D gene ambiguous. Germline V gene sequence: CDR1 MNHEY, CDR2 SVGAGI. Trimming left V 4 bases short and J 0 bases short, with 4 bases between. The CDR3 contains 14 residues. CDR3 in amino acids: CASSWLSGANVLTF. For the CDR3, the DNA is TGTGCCAGCAGTTGGCTCTCTGGGGCCAACGTCCTGACTTTC.

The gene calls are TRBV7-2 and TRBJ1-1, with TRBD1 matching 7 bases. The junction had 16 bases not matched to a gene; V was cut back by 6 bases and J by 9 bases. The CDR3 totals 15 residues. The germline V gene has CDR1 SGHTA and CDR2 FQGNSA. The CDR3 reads CASRPGGGNRNKAFF. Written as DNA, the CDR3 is TGTGCCAGCAGGCCAGGAGGGGGCAATCGAAACAAAGCTTTCTTT.

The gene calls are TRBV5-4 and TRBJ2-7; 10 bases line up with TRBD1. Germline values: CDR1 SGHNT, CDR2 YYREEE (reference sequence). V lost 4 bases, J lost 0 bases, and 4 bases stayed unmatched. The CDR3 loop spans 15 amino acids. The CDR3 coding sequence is TGTGCCAGCAGCACCCGGGACAGGGGCTCCTACGAGCAGTACTTC. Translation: CASSTRDRGSYEQYF.

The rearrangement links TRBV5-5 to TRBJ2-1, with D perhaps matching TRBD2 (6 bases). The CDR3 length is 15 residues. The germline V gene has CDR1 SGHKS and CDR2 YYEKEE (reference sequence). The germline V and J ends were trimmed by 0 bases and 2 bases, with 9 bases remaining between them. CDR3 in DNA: TGTGCCAGCAGCTTGGGGGACTTCGCCTACAATGAGCAGTTCTTC. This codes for CASSLGDFAYNEQFF.

The CDR3: CASRSGVVQETQYF. The CDR3 nucleotides are TGCGCCAGCAGGTCGGGGGTGGTACAAGAGACCCAGTACTTC. This chain connects TRBV5-1 to TRBJ2-5, with D possibly matching TRBD2 (6 bases). Trimming left V 5 bases short and J 2 bases short, with 13 bases between. Germline CDR1 is SGHRS and CDR2 is YFSETQ. The CDR3 extends over 14 amino acids.

CDR3 amino acids: CASSAGLVAYEQYF. CDR3 coding DNA: TGTGCCAGCAGCGCGGGACTTGTGGCCTACGAGCAGTACTTC. V gene TRBV7-8 combines with J gene TRBJ2-7; maybe TRBD2 (6 bases). Germline V gene sequence: CDR1 SGHVS, CDR2 FQNEAQ. The V end lost 5 bases, the J end lost 2 bases, and 13 bases lay between the germline ends. The CDR3 has 14 amino acids.

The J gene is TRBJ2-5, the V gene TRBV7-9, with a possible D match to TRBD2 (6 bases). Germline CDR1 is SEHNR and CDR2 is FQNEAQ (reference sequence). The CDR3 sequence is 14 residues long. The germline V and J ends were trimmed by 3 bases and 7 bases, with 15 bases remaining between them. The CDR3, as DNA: TGTGCCAGCAGCTTGAACGGACTATATGGGACCCAGTACTTC. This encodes CASSLNGLYGTQYF.

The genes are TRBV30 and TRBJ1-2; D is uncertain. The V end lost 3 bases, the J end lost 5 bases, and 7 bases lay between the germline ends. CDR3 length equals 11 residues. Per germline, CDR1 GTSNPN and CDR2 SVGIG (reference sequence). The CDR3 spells CAWSFRYGYTF. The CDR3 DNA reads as TGTGCCTGGAGCTTCCGATATGGCTACACCTTC.

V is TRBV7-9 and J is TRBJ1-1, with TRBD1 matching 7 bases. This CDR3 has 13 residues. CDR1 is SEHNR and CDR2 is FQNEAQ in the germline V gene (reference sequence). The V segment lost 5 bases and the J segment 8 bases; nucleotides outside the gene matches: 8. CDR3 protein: CASSPTGTVEAFF. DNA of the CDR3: TGTGCCAGCAGCCCCACCGGGACAGTGGAAGCTTTCTTT.

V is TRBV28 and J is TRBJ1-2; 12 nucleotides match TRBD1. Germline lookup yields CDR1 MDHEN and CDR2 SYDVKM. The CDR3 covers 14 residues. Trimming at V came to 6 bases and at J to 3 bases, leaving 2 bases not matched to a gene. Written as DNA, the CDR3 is TGTGCCAGCAGGGGGACAGGGGGCGACTATGGCTACACCTTC. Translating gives CASRGTGGDYGYTF.

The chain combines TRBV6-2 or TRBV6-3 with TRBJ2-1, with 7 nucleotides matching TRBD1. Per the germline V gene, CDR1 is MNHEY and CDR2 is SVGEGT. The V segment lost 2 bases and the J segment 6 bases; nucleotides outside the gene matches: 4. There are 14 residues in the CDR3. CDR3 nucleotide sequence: TGTGCCAGCAGTTACGAGGGGGCGGGCAATGAGCAGTTCTTC. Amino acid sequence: CASSYEGAGNEQFF.

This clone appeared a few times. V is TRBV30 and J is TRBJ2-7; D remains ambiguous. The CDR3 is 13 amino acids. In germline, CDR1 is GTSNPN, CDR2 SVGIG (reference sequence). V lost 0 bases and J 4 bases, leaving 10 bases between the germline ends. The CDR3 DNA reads TGTGCCTGGAGTGTAGGGATAGCTTACGAGCAGTACTTC. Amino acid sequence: CAWSVGIAYEQYF.

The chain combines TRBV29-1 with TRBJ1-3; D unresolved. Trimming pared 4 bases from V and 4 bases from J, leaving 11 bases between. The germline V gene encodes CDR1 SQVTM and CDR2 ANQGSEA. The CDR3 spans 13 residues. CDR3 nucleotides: TGCAGCGTTGTGCGGGCGGGGGGAAACACCATATATTTT. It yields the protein CSVVRAGGNTIYF. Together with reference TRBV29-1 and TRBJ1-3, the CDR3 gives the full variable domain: SAVISQKPSRDICQRGTSLTIQCQVDSQVTMMFWYRQQPGQSLTLIATANQGSEATYESGFVIDKFPISRPNLTFSTLTVSNMSPEDSSIYLCSVVRAGGNTIYFGEGSWLTVV.

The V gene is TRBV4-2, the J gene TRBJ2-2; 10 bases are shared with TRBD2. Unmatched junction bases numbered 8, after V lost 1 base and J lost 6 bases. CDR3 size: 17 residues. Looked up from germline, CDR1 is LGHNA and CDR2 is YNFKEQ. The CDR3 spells CASSQVLAGDRSGELFF. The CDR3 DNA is TGTGCCAGCAGCCAAGTCCTAGCGGGAGATAGGTCCGGGGAGCTGTTTTTT.

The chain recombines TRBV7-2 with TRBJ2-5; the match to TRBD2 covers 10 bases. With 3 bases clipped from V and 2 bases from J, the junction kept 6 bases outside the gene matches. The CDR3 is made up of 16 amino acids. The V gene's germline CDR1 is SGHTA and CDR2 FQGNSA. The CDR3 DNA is TGTGCCAGCAGCTTGGGGCTAGCGGGGGCTCAAGAGACCCAGTACTTC. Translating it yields CASSLGLAGAQETQYF.

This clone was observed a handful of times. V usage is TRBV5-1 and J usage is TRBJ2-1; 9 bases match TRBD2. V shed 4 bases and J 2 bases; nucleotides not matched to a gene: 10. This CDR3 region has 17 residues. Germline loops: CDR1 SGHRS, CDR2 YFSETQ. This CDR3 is CASSPLASGGTYNEQFF. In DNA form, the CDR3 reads TGCGCCAGCAGCCCATTAGCCAGCGGGGGGACCTACAATGAGCAGTTCTTC.

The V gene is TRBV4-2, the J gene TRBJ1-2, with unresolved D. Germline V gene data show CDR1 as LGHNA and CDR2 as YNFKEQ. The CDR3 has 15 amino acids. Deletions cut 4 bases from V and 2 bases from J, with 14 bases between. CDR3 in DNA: TGTGCCAGCAGCCCTCGGACGGACCCGAACTATGGCTACACCTTC. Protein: CASSPRTDPNYGYTF.

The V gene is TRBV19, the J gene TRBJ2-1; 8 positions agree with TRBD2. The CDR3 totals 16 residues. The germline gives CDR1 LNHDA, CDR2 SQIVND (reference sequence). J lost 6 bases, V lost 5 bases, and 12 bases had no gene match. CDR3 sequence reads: CASSFGAGLGSNEQFF. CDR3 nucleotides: TGTGCCAGTAGTTTTGGGGCGGGACTAGGTAGCAATGAGCAGTTCTTC.

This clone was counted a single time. CDR3 bases: TGCGCCAGCAGCCAAGTCCAGAATCAGCCCCAGCATTTT. This gives the protein CASSQVQNQPQHF. The chain employs TRBV4-1 and TRBJ1-5; no firm D call. Germline assignment: CDR1 MGHRA and CDR2 YSYEKL. V was trimmed by 1 base and J by 4 bases, leaving 5 bases between them. The CDR3 spans 13 residues.

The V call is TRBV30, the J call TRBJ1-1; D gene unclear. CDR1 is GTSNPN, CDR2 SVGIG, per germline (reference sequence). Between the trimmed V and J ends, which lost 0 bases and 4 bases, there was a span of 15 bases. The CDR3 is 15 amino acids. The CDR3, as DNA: TGTGCCTGGAGTGTATTTGGAGTGATAAGCACTGAAGCTTTCTTT. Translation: CAWSVFGVISTEAFF.

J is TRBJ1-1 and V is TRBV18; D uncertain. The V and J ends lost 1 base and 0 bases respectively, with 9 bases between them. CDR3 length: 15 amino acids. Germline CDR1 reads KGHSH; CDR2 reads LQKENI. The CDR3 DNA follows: TGTGCCAGCTCACCACGGTCGCAGTTGAACACTGAAGCTTTCTTT. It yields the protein CASSPRSQLNTEAFF. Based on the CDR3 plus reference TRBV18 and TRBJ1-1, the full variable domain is NAGVMQNPRHLVRRRGQEARLRCSPMKGHSHVYWYRQLPEEGLKFMVYLQKENIIDESGMPKERFSAEFPKEGPSILRIQQVVRGDSAAYFCASSPRSQLNTEAFFGQGTRLTVV.

The DNA for the CDR3 is TGTGCCAGCAGCTTAGTGGCAGGACTAGCGGGAGATACGCAGTATTTT. This sequence encodes CASSLVAGLAGDTQYF. V and J are TRBV7-9 and TRBJ2-3; 11 bases are a match to TRBD2. The CDR3 has 16 residues. The germline CDR1 and CDR2 sequences are SEHNR and FQNEAQ (reference sequence). With 1 base clipped from V and 5 bases from J, the junction kept 5 bases outside the gene matches.

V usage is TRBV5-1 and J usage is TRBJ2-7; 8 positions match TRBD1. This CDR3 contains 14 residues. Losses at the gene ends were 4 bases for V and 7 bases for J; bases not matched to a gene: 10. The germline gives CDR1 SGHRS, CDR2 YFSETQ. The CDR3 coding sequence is TGCGCCAGCAGCGCCCGGACAGGGAAAGGGGAGCAGTACTTC. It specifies CASSARTGKGEQYF.

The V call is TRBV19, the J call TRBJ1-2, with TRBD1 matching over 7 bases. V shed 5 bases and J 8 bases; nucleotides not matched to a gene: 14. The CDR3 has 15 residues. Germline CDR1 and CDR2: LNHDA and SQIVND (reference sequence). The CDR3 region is CASSGRRDSPGGYTF. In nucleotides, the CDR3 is TGTGCCAGTAGTGGTCGCCGGGACAGTCCAGGGGGCTACACCTTC.

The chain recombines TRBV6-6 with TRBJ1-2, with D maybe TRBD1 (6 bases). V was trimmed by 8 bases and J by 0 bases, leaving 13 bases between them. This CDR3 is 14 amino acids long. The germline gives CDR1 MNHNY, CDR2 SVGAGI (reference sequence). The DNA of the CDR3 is TGTGCCAGCGGGGGGACACTGACTAACTATGGCTACACCTTC. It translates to CASGGTLTNYGYTF.

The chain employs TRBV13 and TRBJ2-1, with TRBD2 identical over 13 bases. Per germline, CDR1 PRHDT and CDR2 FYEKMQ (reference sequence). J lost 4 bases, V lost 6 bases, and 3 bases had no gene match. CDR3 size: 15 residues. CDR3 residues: CASSWGLAGYNEQFF. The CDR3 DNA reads TGTGCCAGCAGTTGGGGACTAGCGGGGTACAATGAGCAGTTCTTC.

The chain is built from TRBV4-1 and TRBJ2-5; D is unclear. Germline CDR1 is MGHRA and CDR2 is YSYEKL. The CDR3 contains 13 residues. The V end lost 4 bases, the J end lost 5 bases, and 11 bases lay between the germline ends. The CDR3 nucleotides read TGCGCCAGCAGCCTAATTATAGGGGAGACCCAGTACTTC. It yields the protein CASSLIIGETQYF.